One T cell receptor (beta chain) is described in this entry. The data were obtained in a study of OX40 agonist ivuxolimab in advanced cancers. On the study more broadly: Dose-escalation patients suffered from hepatocellular carcinoma, melanoma, renal cell or head and neck cancer. Partial responses were achieved by three patients, one with hepatocellular carcinoma and two with cutaneous melanoma.

Patients had blood sampled at baseline and again on cycle 4 day 1 and cycle 7 day 1. TCRdb keeps only in-frame clones here, not all; method: immunoSEQ multiplex PCR. The sample has roughly 100,000 clones, about nine tenths seen once. Germline V gene data show CDR1 as SGHRS and CDR2 as YFSETQ. This CDR3 contains 17 residues. V gave up 0 bases and J gave up 4 bases; unmatched junction bases: 4. The origin of this receptor is an adult with an advanced solid tumor such as melanoma, head and neck, liver or kidney cancer. This specimen consisted of CD4+ or CD8+ T cells sorted from blood, obtained in a trial of the OX40 agonist ivuxolimab. The chain joins TRBV5-1 to TRBJ2-2, with 12 bases aligning to TRBD2. The CDR3 DNA reads as TGCGCCAGCAGCTTGGGACTAGCGGGAGTGGGCACCGGGGAGCTGTTTTTT. It yields the protein CASSLGLAGVGTGELFF.